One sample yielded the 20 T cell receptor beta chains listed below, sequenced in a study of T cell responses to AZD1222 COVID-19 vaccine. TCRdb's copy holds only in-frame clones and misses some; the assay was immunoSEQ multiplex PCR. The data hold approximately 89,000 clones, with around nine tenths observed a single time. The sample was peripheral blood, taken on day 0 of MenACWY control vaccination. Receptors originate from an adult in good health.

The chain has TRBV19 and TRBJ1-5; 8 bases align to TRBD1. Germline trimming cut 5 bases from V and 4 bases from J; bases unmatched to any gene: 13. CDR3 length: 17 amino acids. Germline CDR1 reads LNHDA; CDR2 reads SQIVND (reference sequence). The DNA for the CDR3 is TGTGCCAGTAGTTCCGGGACAGGTCCAAATGGTAATCAGCCCCAGCATTTT. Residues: CASSSGTGPNGNQPQHF.

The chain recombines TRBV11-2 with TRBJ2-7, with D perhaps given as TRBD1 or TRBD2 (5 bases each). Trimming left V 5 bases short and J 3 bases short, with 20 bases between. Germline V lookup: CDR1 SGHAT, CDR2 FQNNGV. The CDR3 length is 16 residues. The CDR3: CASSPLARTGLYEQYF. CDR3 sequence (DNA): TGTGCCAGCAGCCCCCTTGCTAGAACGGGGCTCTACGAGCAGTACTTC.

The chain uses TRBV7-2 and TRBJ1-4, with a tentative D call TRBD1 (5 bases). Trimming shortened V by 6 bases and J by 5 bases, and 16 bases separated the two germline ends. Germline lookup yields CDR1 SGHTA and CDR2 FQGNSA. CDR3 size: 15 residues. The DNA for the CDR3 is TGTGCCAGCAGTCGAGGAGGGGTTTCGAATGAAAAACTGTTTTTT. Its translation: CASSRGGVSNEKLFF.

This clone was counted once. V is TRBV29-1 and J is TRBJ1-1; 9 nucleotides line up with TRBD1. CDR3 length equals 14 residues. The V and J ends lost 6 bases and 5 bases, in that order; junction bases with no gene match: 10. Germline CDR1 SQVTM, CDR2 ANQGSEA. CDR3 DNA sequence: TGCAGCGTACTAACCGGGACAGGGATAACTGAAGCTTTCTTT. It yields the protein CSVLTGTGITEAFF.

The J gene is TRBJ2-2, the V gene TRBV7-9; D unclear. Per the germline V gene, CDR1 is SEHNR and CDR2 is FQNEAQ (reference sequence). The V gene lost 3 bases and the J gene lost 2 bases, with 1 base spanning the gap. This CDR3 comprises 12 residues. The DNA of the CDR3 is TGTGCCAGCAGCTTCAACACCGGGGAGCTGTTTTTT. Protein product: CASSFNTGELFF.

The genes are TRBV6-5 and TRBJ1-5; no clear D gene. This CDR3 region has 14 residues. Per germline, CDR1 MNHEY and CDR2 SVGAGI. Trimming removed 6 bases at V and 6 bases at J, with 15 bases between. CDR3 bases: TGTGCCAGCAGCGCGGGGTTCGCGGGTCAGCCCCAGCATTTT. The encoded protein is CASSAGFAGQPQHF.

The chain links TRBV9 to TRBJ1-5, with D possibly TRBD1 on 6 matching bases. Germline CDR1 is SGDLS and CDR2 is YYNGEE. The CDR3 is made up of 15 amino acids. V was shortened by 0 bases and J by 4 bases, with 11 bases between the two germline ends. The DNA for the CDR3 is TGTGCCAGCAGCGTAGACAGTCAGGGGAATCAGCCCCAGCATTTT. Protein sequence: CASSVDSQGNQPQHF.

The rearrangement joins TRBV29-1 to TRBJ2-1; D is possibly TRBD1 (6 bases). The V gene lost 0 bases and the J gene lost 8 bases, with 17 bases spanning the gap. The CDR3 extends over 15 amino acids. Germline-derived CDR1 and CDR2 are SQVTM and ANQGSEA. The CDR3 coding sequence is TGCAGCGTTGAAGATCGGGTCCAGGGGTCGTATGAGCAGTTCTTC. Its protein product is CSVEDRVQGSYEQFF.

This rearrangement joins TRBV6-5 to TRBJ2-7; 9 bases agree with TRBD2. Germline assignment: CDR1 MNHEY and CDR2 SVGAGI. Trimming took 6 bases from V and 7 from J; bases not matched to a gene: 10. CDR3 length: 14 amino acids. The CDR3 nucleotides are TGTGCCAGCAGGGTGTCTAGCGGGGTGGGAGAGCAGTACTTC. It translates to CASRVSSGVGEQYF.

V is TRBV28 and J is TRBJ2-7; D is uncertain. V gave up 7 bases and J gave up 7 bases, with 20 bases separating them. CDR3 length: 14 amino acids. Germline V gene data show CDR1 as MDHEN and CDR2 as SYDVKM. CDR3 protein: CASIPARLLGEQYF. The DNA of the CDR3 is TGTGCCAGCATTCCAGCTCGCTTACTGGGGGAGCAGTACTTC.

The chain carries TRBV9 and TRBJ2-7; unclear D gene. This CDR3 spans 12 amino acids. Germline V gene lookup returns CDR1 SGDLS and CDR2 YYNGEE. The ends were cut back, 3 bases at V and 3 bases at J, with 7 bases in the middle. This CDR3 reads CASSADGYEQYF. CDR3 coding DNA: TGTGCCAGCAGCGCAGACGGCTACGAGCAGTACTTC.

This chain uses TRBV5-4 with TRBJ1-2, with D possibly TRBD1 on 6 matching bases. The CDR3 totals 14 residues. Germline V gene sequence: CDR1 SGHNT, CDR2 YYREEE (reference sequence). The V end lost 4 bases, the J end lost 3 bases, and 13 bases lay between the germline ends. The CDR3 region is CASSGGDTHYGYTF. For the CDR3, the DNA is TGTGCCAGCAGCGGTGGGGACACCCACTATGGCTACACCTTC.

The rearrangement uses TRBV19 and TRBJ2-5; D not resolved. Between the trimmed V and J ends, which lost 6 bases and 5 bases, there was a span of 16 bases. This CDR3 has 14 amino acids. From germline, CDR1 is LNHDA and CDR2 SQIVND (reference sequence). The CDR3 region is CASSPRVARETQYF. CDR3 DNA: TGTGCCAGTAGCCCCCGCGTGGCCCGGGAGACCCAGTACTTC.

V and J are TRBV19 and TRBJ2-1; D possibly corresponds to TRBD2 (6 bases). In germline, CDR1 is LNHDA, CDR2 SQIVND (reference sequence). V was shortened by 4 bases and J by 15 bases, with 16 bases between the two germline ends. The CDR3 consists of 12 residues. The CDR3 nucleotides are TGTGCCAGTAGTAACGGTCGGGGGAGGAGGTTCTTC. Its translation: CASSNGRGRRFF.

CDR3 loop: CASSLLRGSYEQYF. The CDR3 nucleotides read TGTGCCAGCAGCTTATTAAGGGGCTCCTACGAGCAGTACTTC. The genes are TRBV7-2 and TRBJ2-7; the D gene is possibly TRBD1 (5 bases). Deletions cut 2 bases from V and 0 bases from J, with 8 bases between. The CDR3 runs 14 residues. CDR1 is SGHTA and CDR2 is FQGNSA in the germline V gene.

CDR3 residues: CARSLGSNVKYF. The DNA for the CDR3 is TGTGCCAGAAGCTTGGGCTCAAACGTGAAGTACTTC. This chain joins TRBV5-3 and TRBJ2-7; D uncertain. TRBV5-3 is annotated as an ORF whose role is uncertain. The V gene lost 0 bases and the J gene lost 11 bases, with 12 bases spanning the gap. The CDR3 spans 12 residues.

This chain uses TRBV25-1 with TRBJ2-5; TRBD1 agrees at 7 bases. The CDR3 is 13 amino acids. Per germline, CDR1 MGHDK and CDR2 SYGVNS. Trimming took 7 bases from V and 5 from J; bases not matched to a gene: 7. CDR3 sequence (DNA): TGTGCCAGCAAAACCGACAGGGCGGAGACCCAGTACTTC. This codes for CASKTDRAETQYF.

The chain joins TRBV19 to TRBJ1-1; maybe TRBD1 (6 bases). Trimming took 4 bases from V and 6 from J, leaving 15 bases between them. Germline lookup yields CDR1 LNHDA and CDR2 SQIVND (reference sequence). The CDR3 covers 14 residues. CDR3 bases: TGTGCCAGTAGTACTCAACAGGGTGGGGCTGAAGCTTTCTTT. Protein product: CASSTQQGGAEAFF.

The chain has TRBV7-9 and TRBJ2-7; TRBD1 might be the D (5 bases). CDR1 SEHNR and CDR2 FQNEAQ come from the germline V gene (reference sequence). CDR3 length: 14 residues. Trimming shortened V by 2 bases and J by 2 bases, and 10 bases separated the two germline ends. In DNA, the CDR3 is TGTGCCAGCAGCTTAATTAACAGGACCTACGAGCAGTACTTC. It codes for CASSLINRTYEQYF.

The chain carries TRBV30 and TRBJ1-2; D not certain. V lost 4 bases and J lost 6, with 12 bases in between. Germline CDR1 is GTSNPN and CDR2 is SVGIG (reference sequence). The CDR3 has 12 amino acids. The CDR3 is CAWTEYPNGYTF. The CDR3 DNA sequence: TGTGCCTGGACCGAATACCCGAATGGCTACACCTTC.